The 4 T cell receptor beta chains presented below share a single source sample, sequenced in a study of T cells in Graves' hyperthyroidism and ophthalmopathy. Amplified regions were TCR beta CDR3 sequences from RNA transcripts. HTBI primers were used for first-round RT-PCR of the TCR CDR3. One entry per CDR3 protein results from TCRdb running MiXCR on the multiplex PCR reads. The data show 350,000 or so distinct CDR3 sequences, 18% seen once. Input material: blood. The receptor set was obtained from a woman in her thirties or forties with Graves' ophthalmopathy.

This clonotype was seen many times. This chain joins TRBV15 and TRBJ1-3, with D maybe TRBD1 (6 bases). V dropped 5 bases and J dropped 4 bases, with 21 bases sitting between them. Germline CDR1 reads LNHNV; CDR2 reads YYDKDF (reference sequence). CDR3 size: 17 residues. CDR3 loop: CATSSSQQGPLGNTIYF. CDR3 nucleotide sequence: TGTGCCACCAGCTCGAGTCAACAGGGACCTCTCGGAAACACCATATATTTT.

Remarks on this clonotype: Being one base from a much bigger clone, this may be a read error. The J gene is TRBJ2-7, the V gene TRBV20-1; no firm D call. Germline values: CDR1 DFQATT, CDR2 SNEGSKA (reference sequence). The CDR3 spans 16 residues. The CDR3 spells CSVRDPYLPIHYEQYF. CDR3 sequence (DNA): TGCAGTGTTAGAGATCCCTATCTACCTATCCACTACGAGCAGTACTTC.

This clonotype was seen ten or more times. J is TRBJ2-1 and V is TRBV19, with D perhaps TRBD1 (6 bases). CDR1 LNHDA and CDR2 SQIVND come from the germline V gene (reference sequence). V shed 4 bases and J shed 2 bases, with 15 bases lying between them. The length of the CDR3 is 16 residues. The CDR3 loop reads CASSTFLQGPYNEQFF. CDR3 sequence (DNA): TGTGCCAGTAGTACCTTTCTACAGGGTCCCTACAATGAGCAGTTCTTC.

This clonotype appeared many times. This chain connects TRBV12-5 to TRBJ1-1; 7 bases fit TRBD1. The CDR3 contains 18 residues. Germline V gene lookup returns CDR1 LGHNT and CDR2 FRNRAP. V was pared by 7 bases and J by 0 bases, with 17 bases of the junction left unmatched. CDR3 nucleotides: TGTGCTAGTGCTCAATCGCCCGGGGACAGCCCCATGAACACTGAAGCTTTCTTT. Translation: CASAQSPGDSPMNTEAFF.